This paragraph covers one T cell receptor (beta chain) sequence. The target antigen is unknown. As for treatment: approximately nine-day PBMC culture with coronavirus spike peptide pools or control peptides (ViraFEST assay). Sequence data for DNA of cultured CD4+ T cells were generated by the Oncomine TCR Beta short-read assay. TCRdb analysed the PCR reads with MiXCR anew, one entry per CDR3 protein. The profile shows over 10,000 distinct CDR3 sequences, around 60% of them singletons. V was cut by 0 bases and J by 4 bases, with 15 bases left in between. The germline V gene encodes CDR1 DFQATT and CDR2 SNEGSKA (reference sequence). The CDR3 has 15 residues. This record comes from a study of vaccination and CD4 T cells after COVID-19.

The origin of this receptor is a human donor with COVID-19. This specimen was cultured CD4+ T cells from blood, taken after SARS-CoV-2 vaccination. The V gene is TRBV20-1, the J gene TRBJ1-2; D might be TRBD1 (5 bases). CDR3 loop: CSARDLGIGGYGYTF. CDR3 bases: TGCAGTGCTAGAGATCTGGGGATTGGGGGCTATGGCTACACCTTC.